These T cell receptor beta chains were read from a single sample in a study of early T cells in non-severe SARS-CoV-2 infection. TCRdb redid the calling of the 5' RACE reads with MiXCR, one entry per CDR3 protein. The sample shows under 45,000 distinct CDR3 sequences, 7.5% to 9% of them seen only once. The sequencing used whole blood, collected at baseline. These receptors all stem from an adult who was a healthcare worker with PCR-confirmed SARS-CoV-2 infection or an uninfected control (not recorded which). Each CDR3 is given with its conserved first and last residue. A D gene is named only where the DNA matches it firmly. The size of a clone is reported for some rows only, either as once, few or many, or as a class for expanded clones.

V gene: TRBV20-1
D gene: -
J gene: TRBJ2-7
clone size: -
CDR3 protein: CSARGGDGQYF
CDR3 DNA: TGCAGTGCTAGAGGTGGAGACGGGCAGTACTTC

V gene: TRBV5-1
D gene: -
J gene: TRBJ2-1
clone size: many
CDR3 protein: CASSYYYRESPYNEQFF
CDR3 DNA: TGCGCCAGCAGTTATTACTACAGGGAGTCGCCATACAATGAGCAGTTCTTC

V gene: TRBV7-3
D gene: TRBD2
J gene: TRBJ2-4
clone size: -
CDR3 protein: CASSLGLKETKNIQYF
CDR3 DNA: TGTGCCAGCAGCTTGGGACTAAAGGAAACCAAAAACATTCAGTACTTC

V gene: TRBV28
D gene: -
J gene: TRBJ1-6
clone size: few
CDR3 protein: CASSPTQRQTLSFYNSPLHF
CDR3 DNA: TGTGCCAGCAGTCCGACCCAGAGACAGACTCTAAGCTTCTATAATTCACCCCTCCACTTT

V gene: TRBV12-3/TRBV12-4
D gene: -
J gene: TRBJ2-2
clone size: -
CDR3 protein: CASRNPERAVTGELFF
CDR3 DNA: TGTGCCAGCAGAAACCCAGAAAGGGCGGTCACCGGGGAGCTGTTTTTT

V gene: TRBV6-1
D gene: -
J gene: TRBJ2-7
clone size: -
CDR3 protein: CASSLEQGDEYF
CDR3 DNA: TGTGCCAGCAGCCTCGAGCAAGGGGATGAGTACTTC

V gene: TRBV27
D gene: -
J gene: TRBJ1-5
clone size: many
CDR3 protein: CASSPYGDGPNQPQHF
CDR3 DNA: TGTGCCAGCAGCCCCTACGGGGACGGCCCCAATCAGCCCCAGCATTTT

V gene: TRBV28
D gene: TRBD1
J gene: TRBJ2-7
clone size: many
CDR3 protein: CASSPGTDLPEQYF
CDR3 DNA: TGTGCCAGCAGTCCCGGGACAGATCTTCCTGAGCAGTACTTC

V gene: TRBV24-1
D gene: -
J gene: TRBJ1-1
clone size: -
CDR3 protein: CATSDFTAGQAFF
CDR3 DNA: TGTGCCACCAGTGATTTTACGGCAGGGCAGGCTTTCTTT

V gene: TRBV11-2
D gene: -
J gene: TRBJ2-7
clone size: -
CDR3 protein: CASSLEIGRLYEQYF
CDR3 DNA: TGTGCCAGCAGCTTAGAAATCGGTCGCCTCTACGAGCAGTACTTC

V gene: TRBV27
D gene: TRBD1
J gene: TRBJ1-1
clone size: -
CDR3 protein: CASSPGTGRGAFF
CDR3 DNA: TGTGCCAGCAGTCCGGGGACAGGACGTGGAGCTTTCTTT

V gene: TRBV20-1
D gene: TRBD1
J gene: TRBJ1-6
clone size: -
CDR3 protein: CSRGRGLADSPLHF
CDR3 DNA: TGCAGCAGGGGCAGGGGGCTCGCGGATTCACCCCTCCACTTT

V gene: TRBV10-3
D gene: TRBD1
J gene: TRBJ2-1
clone size: many
CDR3 protein: CAISERGQGSAYNEQFF
CDR3 DNA: TGTGCCATCAGTGAACGAGGACAGGGCTCGGCCTACAATGAGCAGTTCTTC

V gene: TRBV2
D gene: TRBD1
J gene: TRBJ2-1
clone size: few
CDR3 protein: CASIDGRDSSYNEQFF
CDR3 DNA: TGTGCCAGCATCGATGGCCGGGACAGCTCCTACAATGAGCAGTTCTTC

V gene: TRBV11-2
D gene: -
J gene: TRBJ1-2
clone size: medium-sized
CDR3 protein: CASSLEVGPLYGYTF
CDR3 DNA: TGTGCCAGCAGCTTAGAAGTGGGGCCCTTATATGGCTACACCTTC

V gene: TRBV6-5
D gene: TRBD1
J gene: TRBJ1-6
clone size: few
CDR3 protein: CASRESGQNSPLHF
CDR3 DNA: TGTGCCAGCAGGGAATCGGGACAGAATTCACCCCTCCACTTT

V gene: TRBV11-2
D gene: -
J gene: TRBJ2-7
clone size: -
CDR3 protein: CASSLVVGGFPYEQYF
CDR3 DNA: TGTGCCAGCAGCTTAGTAGTGGGCGGGTTCCCCTACGAGCAGTACTTC